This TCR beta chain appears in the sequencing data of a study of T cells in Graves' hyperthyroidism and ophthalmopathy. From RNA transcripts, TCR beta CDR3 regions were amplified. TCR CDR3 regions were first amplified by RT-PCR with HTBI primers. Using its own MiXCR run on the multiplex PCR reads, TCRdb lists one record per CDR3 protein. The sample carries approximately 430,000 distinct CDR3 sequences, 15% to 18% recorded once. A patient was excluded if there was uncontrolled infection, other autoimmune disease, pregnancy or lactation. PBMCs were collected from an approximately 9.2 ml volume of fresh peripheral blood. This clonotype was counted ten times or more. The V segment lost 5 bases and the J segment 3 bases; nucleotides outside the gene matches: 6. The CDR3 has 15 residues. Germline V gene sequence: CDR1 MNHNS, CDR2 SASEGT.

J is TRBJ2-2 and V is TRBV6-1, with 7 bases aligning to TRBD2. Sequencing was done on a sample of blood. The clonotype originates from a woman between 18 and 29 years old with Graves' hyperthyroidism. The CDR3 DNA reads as TGTGCCAGCAGTCTTATAGCGGGTTACACCGGGGAGCTGTTTTTT. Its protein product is CASSLIAGYTGELFF.